One sample yielded the 15 T cell receptor beta chains listed below, sequenced in a study of T cells in Graves' hyperthyroidism and ophthalmopathy (dated by TCRdb to the late 2010s). Library method: multiplex PCR. The reads were generated on an Illumina HiSeq 2000. The TCR beta CDR3 regions were amplified from RNA transcripts. A first-round RT-PCR of the TCR CDR3 used the HTBI primer set with the Qiagen OneStep RT-PCR kit. TCRdb reprocessed the public reads (quality trimming at Q25 with fastp, clone calling with MiXCR) and kept in-frame beta chains. Every entry covers one CDR3 protein and lists the most common genes and DNA from its rows. Here the sample has around 300,000 distinct CDR3 sequences; approximately 13% occur a single time. Under 8% of the sample is taken by the ten largest. Sequences were obtained from blood. Receptors originate from a woman in her forties with Graves' hyperthyroidism.

This clonotype has just a few counts. The J gene is TRBJ2-4, the V gene TRBV6-2 or TRBV6-3; possibly TRBD1 or TRBD2 for D (5 bases each). Trimming shortened V by 0 bases and J by 0 bases, and 21 bases separated the two germline ends. The CDR3 spans 20 residues. From germline, CDR1 is MNHEY and CDR2 SVGEGT. CDR3 region: CASSYSVWGSDPLAKNIQYF. The CDR3 DNA reads as TGTGCCAGCAGTTACTCGGTTTGGGGGTCCGATCCTTTAGCCAAAAACATTCAGTACTTC.

This clonotype was counted at least ten times. This chain connects TRBV12-5 to TRBJ2-3, with D possibly matching TRBD2 (6 bases). Trimming shortened V by 3 bases and J by 2 bases, and 15 bases separated the two germline ends. The germline CDR1 and CDR2 sequences are LGHNT and FRNRAP. This CDR3 is built from 16 residues. The CDR3: CASGFASGFNTDTQYF. CDR3 coding DNA: TGTGCTAGTGGTTTCGCGAGCGGGTTTAACACAGATACGCAGTATTTT.

This clonotype was seen repeatedly, ten times or more. V gene TRBV28 combines with J gene TRBJ2-3; D unresolved. V was pared by 3 bases and J by 7 bases, with 11 bases between. CDR1 and CDR2 (germline): MDHEN, SYDVKM. This CDR3 is 13 amino acids long. CDR3 loop: CASSFFTTNTQYF. CDR3 DNA: TGTGCCAGCAGTTTTTTCACGACGAATACGCAGTATTTT.

This clonotype has at least ten counts. The J gene is TRBJ2-5, the V gene TRBV12-3 or TRBV12-4; D remains ambiguous. This CDR3 is 13 amino acids long. V gave up 5 bases and J gave up 4 bases, with 11 bases separating them. The CDR3 spells CASSLTDVETQYF. The CDR3 DNA reads as TGTGCCAGCAGTCTGACTGATGTAGAGACCCAGTACTTC.

This clonotype has a count of ten or more. DNA for the CDR3: TGTGCCAGTAGTATTGTCGTCGGGGGTGAAGCTTTCTTT. It yields the protein CASSIVVGGEAFF. This sequence joins TRBV19 and TRBJ1-1; a weak D match, TRBD1 (5 bases). The V gene's germline CDR1 is LNHDA and CDR2 SQIVND (reference sequence). V lost 3 bases to trimming and J lost 7 bases, with 12 bases between them. The CDR3 runs 13 residues.

This clonotype was seen ten or more times. This chain connects TRBV2 to TRBJ1-4; D remains unclear. This CDR3 has 15 amino acids. Trimming shortened V by 6 bases and J by 4 bases, and 15 bases separated the two germline ends. Germline values: CDR1 SNHLY, CDR2 FYNNEI. The chain's CDR3 is CASSRPSGYNEKLFF. The CDR3 DNA is TGTGCCAGCAGCCGGCCTAGCGGCTATAATGAAAAACTGTTTTTT.

This clonotype has a handful of counts. CDR3 in amino acids: CASSYSAQGRFRRETQYF. CDR3 bases: TGTGCCAGCAGTTACTCGGCGCAGGGGCGGTTCAGGAGGGAGACCCAGTACTTC. The gene calls are TRBV6-5 and TRBJ2-5; a possible D gene is TRBD1 (6 bases). The germline V and J ends were trimmed by 0 bases and 5 bases, with 22 bases remaining between them. Germline V gene sequence: CDR1 MNHEY, CDR2 SVGAGI. This CDR3 comprises 18 residues.

To note about this clonotype: A read error is possible here, since a much larger clone lies one base away. The rearrangement joins TRBV28 to TRBJ2-2, with D unresolved. The CDR3 loop spans 14 amino acids. Germline CDR1 is MDHEN and CDR2 is SYDVKM. Trimming stripped 5 bases from V and 8 bases from J, with 15 bases between. CDR3 protein: CASSDLQGPGELFF. The CDR3 nucleotides are TGTGCCAGCAGTGATTTGCAAGGGCCTGGGGAGCTGTTTTTT.

This clonotype was counted at least ten times. The chain is built from TRBV2 and TRBJ2-3; possibly TRBD2 for D (6 bases). The CDR3 has 15 amino acids. From germline, CDR1 is SNHLY and CDR2 FYNNEI. The ends were cut back, 5 bases at V and 6 bases at J, with 18 bases in the middle. The CDR3 DNA reads as TGTGCCAGCAGTCAAAGGCCCCCAAGCGGGGATACGCAGTATTTT. Translating it yields CASSQRPPSGDTQYF.

This clonotype was seen more than once but under ten times. The V gene is TRBV14, the J gene TRBJ2-7; no clear D gene. CDR3 length equals 14 residues. Germline loops: CDR1 SGHDN, CDR2 FVKESK. With 8 bases removed from V and 3 bases from J, the gap between germline ends came to 17 bases. The CDR3 sequence: CASFGFTPYYEQYF. The CDR3, as DNA: TGTGCCAGCTTCGGATTCACCCCTTACTACGAGCAGTACTTC.

With respect to this clonotype: A single base separates this from a much larger clone, so it may be a read error. This chain connects TRBV3-1 to TRBJ2-7; weak D call: TRBD1 (5 bases). The CDR3 consists of 14 residues. V gave up 0 bases and J gave up 5 bases, with 11 bases separating them. Per germline, CDR1 LGHDT and CDR2 YNNKEL (reference sequence). CDR3 in amino acids: CASSQDNRLHEQYF. CDR3 nucleotides: TGTGCCAGCAGCCAAGACAACAGGCTCCACGAGCAGTACTTC.

This clonotype was seen just once. A read error may be the cause here, since a much bigger clone is one base away. The gene calls are TRBV6-1 and TRBJ2-2, with D perhaps TRBD1 (6 bases). This CDR3 is built from 16 residues. The V end was cut by 3 bases, the J end by 1 base, with 12 bases between. Germline loops: CDR1 MNHNS, CDR2 SASEGT. The CDR3 loop reads CASSDPKGENTGELFF. DNA for the CDR3: TGTGCCAGCAGTGACCCAAAGGGGGAGAACACCGGGGAGCTGTTTTTT.

This clonotype was picked up many times. The chain recombines TRBV11-2 with TRBJ2-7, with 8 bases lining up with TRBD2. This CDR3 has 15 amino acids. Germline V lookup: CDR1 SGHAT, CDR2 FQNNGV. Trimming cost V 0 bases and J 7 bases; bases outside gene matches: 8. The DNA for the CDR3 is TGTGCCAGCAGCTTAGATCTTACTAGCGGACTTGAGCAGTACTTC. It codes for CASSLDLTSGLEQYF. Full variable domain (remainder filled in from reference TRBV11-2 and TRBJ2-7): EAGVAQSPRYKIIEKRQSVAFWCNPISGHATLYWYQQILGQGPKLLIQFQNNGVVDDSQLPKDRFSAERLKGVDSTLKIQPAKLEDSAVYLCASSLDLTSGLEQYFGPGTRLTVT.

The chain has TRBV6-4 and TRBJ2-2; 7 positions match TRBD2. With 6 bases clipped from V and 4 bases from J, the junction kept 8 bases outside the gene matches. The CDR3 is 15 residues long. Germline values: CDR1 MRHNA, CDR2 SNTAGT. For the CDR3, the DNA is TGTGCCAGCAGCCATACTAGCGACCGCACCGGGGAGCTGTTTTTT. Protein: CASSHTSDRTGELFF.

This chain uses TRBV20-1 with TRBJ1-1; the D gene is possibly TRBD1 (5 bases). Trimming stripped 4 bases from V and 1 base from J, with 19 bases between. Germline assignment: CDR1 DFQATT and CDR2 SNEGSKA (reference sequence). This CDR3 comprises 16 residues. CDR3: CSAMDRGRTRNTEAFF. CDR3 in DNA: TGCAGTGCTATGGATCGGGGCAGGACCAGGAACACTGAAGCTTTCTTT.